These 15 T cell receptor beta chains were sequenced from one sample in a study of T-cell memory formation after mild COVID-19. Using its own MiXCR run on the 5' RACE reads, TCRdb lists one record per CDR3 protein. The top ten clones hold 9.5% to 15% of a sample with under 700,000 distinct CDR3 sequences, 20% of them seen once. Sequencing was performed on PBMCs or a T cell subset sorted from them (not recorded which). Receptor source: an adult woman who had mild COVID-19 (a few samples of this study predate the infection). Cell type and time point are not known.

This clonotype was observed a few times. The CDR3 loop reads CASSQGGQNYGYTF. CDR3 sequence (DNA): TGTGCCAGCAGCCAAGGGGGACAGAACTATGGCTACACCTTC. V gene TRBV3-1 combines with J gene TRBJ1-2, with 7 bases fitting TRBD1. Germline lookup yields CDR1 LGHDT and CDR2 YNNKEL (reference sequence). J gave up 2 bases and V 1 base, and 1 base lay outside the gene matches. CDR3 length: 14 residues.

This clonotype has only a few counts. The chain carries TRBV2 and TRBJ1-1; 9 bases agree with TRBD1. CDR3 length: 14 amino acids. Looked up from germline, CDR1 is SNHLY and CDR2 is FYNNEI. V trimming: 4 bases; J trimming: 5 bases; junction bases outside the gene matches: 5. This chain's CDR3 is CASSGDRGGTEAFF. CDR3 coding DNA: TGTGCCAGCAGTGGAGACAGGGGGGGAACTGAAGCTTTCTTT.

The J gene is TRBJ2-7, the V gene TRBV25-1; D is possibly TRBD1 (5 bases). V lost 3 bases and J 4 bases, leaving 16 bases between the germline ends. CDR3 length: 15 amino acids. The germline CDR1 and CDR2 sequences are MGHDK and SYGVNS. The DNA of the CDR3 is TGTGCCAGCAGTGAGGGGTCCAGGGTCGGGTACGAGCAGTACTTC. This codes for CASSEGSRVGYEQYF.

The rearrangement uses TRBV7-9 and TRBJ2-3; 8 bases fit TRBD1. The germline V gene has CDR1 SEHNR and CDR2 FQNEAQ (reference sequence). The CDR3 loop spans 16 amino acids. J gave up 2 bases and V 5 bases, and 9 bases lay outside the gene matches. CDR3 residues: CASSDRDRWFTDTQYF. CDR3 bases: TGTGCCAGCAGCGACCGGGACAGGTGGTTCACAGATACGCAGTATTTT.

This chain links TRBV4-1 with TRBJ2-1, with D tentatively TRBD1 or TRBD2 (5 bases each). The V end lost 3 bases, the J end lost 10 bases, and 19 bases lay between the germline ends. This CDR3 is 15 amino acids long. The germline V gene has CDR1 MGHRA and CDR2 YSYEKL. CDR3 region: CASSQTSQGAREQFF. CDR3 nucleotides: TGCGCCAGCAGCCAGACCTCCCAGGGAGCGAGGGAGCAGTTCTTC.

The chain employs TRBV7-8 and TRBJ2-7; 12 nucleotides match TRBD2. The CDR3 length is 16 residues. Per the germline V gene, CDR1 is SGHVS and CDR2 is FQNEAQ. J lost 0 bases, V lost 5 bases, and 5 bases had no gene match. CDR3 nucleotide sequence: TGTGCCAGCAGCGAACCGACTAGCGGGAGCTCCTACGAGCAGTACTTC. This codes for CASSEPTSGSSYEQYF. Full variable domain (remainder filled in from reference TRBV7-8 and TRBJ2-7): GAGVSQSPRYKVAKRGQDVALRCDPISGHVSLFWYQQALGQGPEFLTYFQNEAQLDKSGLPSDRFFAERPEGSVSTLKIQRTQQEDSAVYLCASSEPTSGSSYEQYFGPGTRLTVT.

The gene calls are TRBV20-1 and TRBJ2-1; 7 bases are shared with TRBD1. With 6 bases clipped from V and 3 bases from J, the junction kept 14 bases outside the gene matches. Germline values: CDR1 DFQATT, CDR2 SNEGSKA (reference sequence). The CDR3 is 16 residues long. Here the CDR3 DNA reads TGCAGTGCAGGACGACAGGGAGTGGGCCTCTACAATGAGCAGTTCTTC. It codes for CSAGRQGVGLYNEQFF.

The chain couples TRBV12-3 or TRBV12-4 to TRBJ2-3, with TRBD2 matching over 8 bases. The CDR3 is 20 residues long. Germline trimming cut 7 bases from V and 1 base from J; bases unmatched to any gene: 22. CDR3 coding DNA: TGTGCCAGCAATAGCCCGGACAGAGGCTACGGGACTAGGGGCACAGATACGCAGTATTTT. Protein product: CASNSPDRGYGTRGTDTQYF.

The chain uses TRBV6-6 and TRBJ1-1, with D perhaps TRBD1 (6 bases). Germline V gene sequence: CDR1 MNHNY, CDR2 SVGAGI (reference sequence). V lost 7 bases and J 4 bases, leaving 22 bases between the germline ends. The CDR3 is 16 amino acids. The CDR3 sequence: CASKGDQAGWSTEAFF. The DNA of the CDR3 is TGTGCCAGCAAGGGGGATCAGGCAGGATGGAGCACTGAAGCTTTCTTT.

This clonotype showed up many times. The chain couples TRBV18 to TRBJ2-5, with D possibly matching TRBD1 (6 bases). V shed 2 bases and J shed 3 bases, with 22 bases lying between them. The CDR3 contains 18 residues. Germline assignment: CDR1 KGHSH and CDR2 LQKENI. The CDR3 DNA sequence: TGTGCCAGCTCACCAACTATTAACAGGGAGAAAGGAAAAGAGACCCAGTACTTC. This encodes CASSPTINREKGKETQYF.

Only a few counts were recorded for this clonotype. V usage is TRBV9 and J usage is TRBJ1-2; 7 bases map to TRBD1. CDR1 and CDR2 (germline): SGDLS, YYNGEE. V lost 4 bases and J lost 8; bases outside the gene matches: 11. The CDR3 runs 14 residues. The CDR3 loop reads CASSPNDRVNGYTF. The DNA of the CDR3 is TGTGCCAGCAGCCCTAACGACAGGGTCAACGGCTACACCTTC.

This clonotype was seen more than once but under ten times. V is TRBV4-2 and J is TRBJ2-2; the D gene is possibly TRBD2 (6 bases). Germline V gives CDR1 LGHNA, CDR2 YNFKEQ. Between the trimmed V and J ends, which lost 3 bases and 0 bases, there was a span of 11 bases. The CDR3 spans 16 residues. The CDR3 bases are TGTGCCAGCAGCCACCTAGCGCACGCGAACACCGGGGAGCTGTTTTTT. This translates into CASSHLAHANTGELFF.

This sequence joins TRBV20-1 and TRBJ2-1, with 9 bases identical to TRBD2. The CDR3 spans 16 residues. Germline values: CDR1 DFQATT, CDR2 SNEGSKA (reference sequence). The V segment lost 0 bases and the J segment 8 bases; nucleotides outside the gene matches: 11. CDR3: CSARDKRASGNYEQFF. CDR3 nucleotides: TGCAGTGCTAGAGATAAAAGGGCTAGCGGGAATTATGAGCAGTTCTTC.

The chain recombines TRBV7-3 with TRBJ2-1; D might be TRBD1 (6 bases). Trimming removed 1 base from V and 6 bases from J, with 10 bases in between. The V gene's germline CDR1 is SGHTA and CDR2 FQGTGA. This CDR3 spans 14 amino acids. The CDR3 region has the DNA TGTGCCAGCAGCTTAATTGGCAGGGGCAATGAGCAGTTCTTC. It specifies CASSLIGRGNEQFF.

The V and J genes are TRBV30 and TRBJ1-1, with D possibly matching TRBD1 (5 bases). The CDR3 is made up of 13 amino acids. Germline CDR1 GTSNPN, CDR2 SVGIG (reference sequence). The V end was cut by 3 bases, the J end by 0 bases, with 8 bases between. CDR3 nucleotides: TGTGCCTGGAGAAGCAGGGTGAACACTGAAGCTTTCTTT. It translates to CAWRSRVNTEAFF. Full variable domain (remainder filled in from reference TRBV30 and TRBJ1-1): SQTIHQWPATLVQPVGSPLSLECTVEGTSNPNLYWYRQAAGRGLQLLFYSVGIGQISSEVPQNLSASRPQDRQFILSSKKLLLSDSGFYLCAWRSRVNTEAFFGQGTRLTVV.